The next 32 T cell receptor beta chains were all read from a single sample in a study of cytomegalovirus exposure and HLA in healthy donors. PCR employed 60 Vbeta and 13 Jbeta primers. Data came from immunoSEQ multiplex PCR; TCRdb stores just in-frame clones and leaves some out. Of fewer than 130,000 clones in the sample, roughly 70% were seen once. Sequenced sample: PBMCs. These receptors all stem from a man aged 35-49 years in good health and CMV-seropositive.

This chain links TRBV27 with TRBJ2-1, with D unresolved. In germline, CDR1 is MNHEY, CDR2 SMNVEV (reference sequence). V lost 7 bases and J 7 bases, leaving 14 bases between the germline ends. This CDR3 is 13 amino acids long. The DNA for the CDR3 is TGTGCCAGCACTTCTACAGTTCGGAATGAGCAGTTCTTC. It translates to CASTSTVRNEQFF.

This chain connects TRBV7-2 to TRBJ2-3; 12 bases align to TRBD1. Germline V gene sequence: CDR1 SGHTA, CDR2 FQGNSA. The J segment lost 3 bases and the V segment lost 5 bases, leaving 3 bases of the junction unmatched. This CDR3 has 15 residues. The CDR3, as DNA: TGTGCCAGCAGCGGGACAGGGGGCGAGACAGATACGCAGTATTTT. Translating it yields CASSGTGGETDTQYF.

V and J are TRBV4-3 and TRBJ1-5; D call uncertain. Germline V gives CDR1 LGHNA, CDR2 YSLEER. The CDR3 totals 14 residues. Trimming stripped 0 bases from V and 6 bases from J, with 9 bases between. The CDR3 loop is CASSQDGGIQPQHF. The CDR3, as DNA: TGCGCCAGCAGCCAAGATGGAGGTATTCAGCCCCAGCATTTT.

The chain recombines TRBV5-8 with TRBJ2-5; 13 bases agree with TRBD2. The CDR3 consists of 19 residues. The germline gives CDR1 SGHTS, CDR2 YDEGEE. V shed 3 bases, J shed 4 bases, and the junction held 15 bases outside the gene matches. The CDR3 here is CASSWRTSGRSGRRETQYF. CDR3 in DNA: TGTGCCAGCAGCTGGCGGACTAGCGGGAGATCGGGCCGCCGAGAGACCCAGTACTTC.

The genes are TRBV29-1 and TRBJ1-2; D remains ambiguous. The ends were cut back, 6 bases at V and 8 bases at J, with 19 bases in the middle. Germline V CDR1 and CDR2: SQVTM, ANQGSEA. CDR3 length: 13 residues. In DNA, the CDR3 is TGCAGCGTCCTCCGGGTAACGGCTGGGGGCTACACCTTC. Translation: CSVLRVTAGGYTF.

The chain combines TRBV14 with TRBJ2-1; no definite D call. CDR3 size: 12 residues. Trimming removed 5 bases from V and 7 bases from J, with 9 bases in between. In germline, CDR1 is SGHDN, CDR2 FVKESK. Here the CDR3 DNA reads TGTGCCAGCAGCGCAACTCGGAATGAGCAGTTCTTC. Protein: CASSATRNEQFF.

This clone came up once. The chain has TRBV15 and TRBJ2-7; possibly TRBD2 for D (5 bases). The CDR3 totals 14 residues. Trimming cost V 0 bases and J 6 bases, with 12 bases left between them. CDR1 LNHNV and CDR2 YYDKDF come from the germline V gene (reference sequence). In DNA, the CDR3 is TGTGCCACCAGCAGAGATGTAGCCGCGGGCGAGCAGTACGTC. It is translated as CATSRDVAAGEQYV.

Worth noting for this clone: Because the CDR3's place on the DNA is in doubt, the DNA is left out and the CDR3 is given as listed by TCRdb. V usage is TRBV28 and J usage is TRBJ1-2; TRBD1 reflects the table's D call only, with no check against the DNA. The CDR3 is 15 residues long, counting both termini. Germline V gene sequence: CDR1 MDHEN, CDR2 SYDVKM. The CDR3 sequence: CASSFATGAQGKFSF.

The chain employs TRBV18 and TRBJ1-2; D gene unclear. The CDR3 contains 13 residues. Germline V gives CDR1 KGHSH, CDR2 LQKENI. With 2 bases removed from V and 8 bases from J, the gap between germline ends came to 12 bases. As DNA, the CDR3 is TGTGCCAGCTCACCAATTCCCCCGGGAGGCTACACCTTC. Translation: CASSPIPPGGYTF.

This chain joins TRBV7-6 and TRBJ2-4; 7 positions agree with TRBD2. Losses at the gene ends were 1 base for V and 4 bases for J; bases not matched to a gene: 10. Germline V CDR1 and CDR2: SGHVS, FNYEAQ. The CDR3 covers 17 residues. CDR3 sequence (DNA): TGTGCCAGCAGCTTAGAGGTGCGGGCTAGCGGTAAAAACATTCAGTACTTC. It encodes CASSLEVRASGKNIQYF.

The J gene is TRBJ2-5, the V gene TRBV6-5; a possible D gene is TRBD2 (5 bases). In germline, CDR1 is MNHEY, CDR2 SVGAGI. The V and J ends lost 0 bases and 5 bases respectively, with 10 bases between them. The CDR3 spans 14 residues. The CDR3 bases are TGTGCCAGCAGTTACTCGGGAGTGAGGGAGACCCAGTACTTC. This codes for CASSYSGVRETQYF.

The chain joins TRBV2 to TRBJ1-1, with a possible D match to TRBD1 (6 bases). Germline CDR1 reads SNHLY; CDR2 reads FYNNEI. The V end was cut by 6 bases, the J end by 6 bases, with 11 bases between. The CDR3 runs to 12 residues. The CDR3 sequence: CASRPQGAEAFF. The DNA for the CDR3 is TGTGCCAGCAGGCCACAGGGAGCTGAAGCTTTCTTT.

The chain has TRBV7-9 and TRBJ2-1, with 7 bases fitting TRBD1. With V trimmed by 3 bases and J by 6 bases, 2 bases remained unmatched. The CDR3 has 13 amino acids. CDR1 SEHNR and CDR2 FQNEAQ come from the germline V gene (reference sequence). This chain's CDR3 is CASSFDRVNEQFF. The CDR3 nucleotides read TGTGCCAGCAGCTTTGACAGGGTCAATGAGCAGTTCTTC.

The chain couples TRBV7-3 to TRBJ2-2; D unclear. The CDR3 loop spans 14 amino acids. The germline V gene encodes CDR1 SGHTA and CDR2 FQGTGA. V lost 5 bases to trimming and J lost 7 bases, with 14 bases between them. The chain's CDR3 is CASSETLTGGELFF. The CDR3 DNA reads as TGTGCCAGCAGCGAGACCTTGACGGGCGGGGAGCTGTTTTTT.

The chain recombines TRBV30 with TRBJ1-4, with D unclear. Germline CDR1 and CDR2: GTSNPN and SVGIG (reference sequence). The CDR3 totals 14 residues. V gave up 0 bases and J gave up 5 bases, with 10 bases separating them. This CDR3 reads CAWSVGRINEKLFF. The DNA of the CDR3 is TGTGCCTGGAGTGTCGGCAGGATAAATGAAAAACTGTTTTTT. The full variable domain, rest sourced from reference TRBV30 and TRBJ1-4, is SQTIHQWPATLVQPVGSPLSLECTVEGTSNPNLYWYRQAAGRGLQLLFYSVGIGQISSEVPQNLSASRPQDRQFILSSKKLLLSDSGFYLCAWSVGRINEKLFFGSGTQLSVL.

V gene TRBV9 combines with J gene TRBJ2-1; 14 positions match TRBD2. From germline, CDR1 is SGDLS and CDR2 YYNGEE. Trimming at V came to 2 bases and at J to 8 bases, leaving 3 bases not matched to a gene. The CDR3 sequence is 15 residues long. CDR3 DNA: TGTGCCAGCAGCGTGGGGACTAGCGGGAGTGATGAGCAGTTCTTC. It encodes CASSVGTSGSDEQFF.

The chain links TRBV19 to TRBJ1-1, with TRBD1 identical over 11 bases. Looked up from germline, CDR1 is LNHDA and CDR2 is SQIVND (reference sequence). J gave up 0 bases and V 5 bases, and 5 bases lay outside the gene matches. The CDR3 has 16 residues. CDR3 amino acids: CASSAGQGAMNTEAFF. CDR3 in DNA: TGTGCCAGTAGTGCAGGACAGGGGGCTATGAACACTGAAGCTTTCTTT.

This clone showed up just a few times. The chain recombines TRBV30 with TRBJ2-2; 8 bases are a match to TRBD1. This CDR3 is 15 amino acids long. Germline V gene data show CDR1 as GTSNPN and CDR2 as SVGIG (reference sequence). V was clipped by 3 bases and J by 7 bases; unmatched bases: 10. CDR3: CAWRGSGGAGGELFF. In nucleotides, the CDR3 is TGTGCCTGGAGGGGCTCAGGGGGCGCGGGCGGGGAGCTGTTTTTT.

V and J are TRBV7-2 and TRBJ2-7; 12 positions agree with TRBD1. Germline V gene data show CDR1 as SGHTA and CDR2 as FQGNSA. This CDR3 is 16 amino acids long. V shed 4 bases, J shed 2 bases, and the junction held 6 bases outside the gene matches. The DNA for the CDR3 is TGTGCCAGCAGCTCTCGGGGACAGGGGGCTACCTACGAGCAGTACTTC. Protein: CASSSRGQGATYEQYF.

This chain uses TRBV7-9 with TRBJ2-2; D may be TRBD1 (6 bases). Trimming shortened V by 1 base and J by 4 bases, and 13 bases separated the two germline ends. This CDR3 has 16 amino acids. The germline V gene encodes CDR1 SEHNR and CDR2 FQNEAQ (reference sequence). CDR3 in DNA: TGTGCCAGCAGCTTAGGGTTGGGGGCTACCACCGGGGAGCTGTTTTTT. Protein sequence: CASSLGLGATTGELFF.

The CDR3 coding sequence is TGTGCCAGCAGCTTAGGTGACAGACAAGAGACCCAGTACTTC. It specifies CASSLGDRQETQYF. The chain has TRBV7-9 and TRBJ2-5, with a tentative D call TRBD1 (5 bases). The CDR3 consists of 14 residues. V dropped 1 base and J dropped 2 bases, with 8 bases sitting between them. Per the germline V gene, CDR1 is SEHNR and CDR2 is FQNEAQ (reference sequence).

This rearrangement joins TRBV5-4 to TRBJ2-1; the D gene is possibly TRBD2 (6 bases). Trimming removed 0 bases at V and 4 bases at J, with 14 bases between. Germline CDR1 and CDR2: SGHNT and YYREEE (reference sequence). CDR3 length: 16 amino acids. This chain's CDR3 is CASSLGVAVIYNEQFF. DNA of the CDR3: TGTGCCAGCAGCTTGGGGGTAGCGGTTATTTACAATGAGCAGTTCTTC.

This chain links TRBV19 with TRBJ1-2, with TRBD1 as a possible D gene (5 bases). Per germline, CDR1 LNHDA and CDR2 SQIVND (reference sequence). V was clipped by 2 bases and J by 7 bases, with 11 bases between them. This CDR3 has 13 amino acids. The CDR3 reads CASSIQGNTGYTF. In DNA form, the CDR3 reads TGTGCCAGTAGTATACAGGGTAATACTGGCTACACCTTC.

Only a few counts were recorded for this clone. The CDR3 spells CASSGERAYSYEQYV. CDR3 DNA: TGTGCCAGCAGTGGGGAGCGGGCCTACTCCTACGAGCAGTACGTC. The chain has TRBV6-1 and TRBJ2-7; weak D call: TRBD2 (6 bases). The germline V and J ends were trimmed by 4 bases and 0 bases, with 13 bases remaining between them. Germline CDR1 reads MNHNS; CDR2 reads SASEGT. This CDR3 has 15 amino acids.

This chain connects TRBV7-2 to TRBJ2-2, with a possible D match to TRBD2 (5 bases). Per the germline V gene, CDR1 is SGHTA and CDR2 is FQGNSA. V lost 5 bases and J lost 4, with 11 bases in between. This CDR3 comprises 14 residues. CDR3: CASSPRVRTGELFF. The CDR3 DNA reads TGTGCCAGCAGCCCGCGGGTACGCACCGGGGAGCTGTTTTTT. Combining the CDR3 with reference TRBV7-2 and TRBJ2-2 gives the whole variable domain GAGVSQSPSNKVTEKGKDVELRCDPISGHTALYWYRQSLGQGLEFLIYFQGNSAPDKSGLPSDRFSAERTGGSVSTLTIQRTQQEDSAVYLCASSPRVRTGELFFGEGSRLTVL.

The V and J genes are TRBV7-8 and TRBJ2-7, with a tentative D call TRBD1 (5 bases). This CDR3 region has 14 residues. CDR1 and CDR2 (germline): SGHVS, FQNEAQ. V was clipped by 5 bases and J by 3 bases, with 14 bases between them. CDR3 region: CASSSQTVNYEQYF. The CDR3 DNA follows: TGTGCCAGCAGCAGCCAGACAGTAAACTACGAGCAGTACTTC.

This rearrangement joins TRBV5-4 to TRBJ2-1, with D possibly TRBD1 on 6 matching bases. The CDR3 totals 15 residues. Per germline, CDR1 SGHNT and CDR2 YYREEE (reference sequence). V was trimmed by 0 bases and J by 7 bases, leaving 14 bases between them. CDR3 in DNA: TGTGCCAGCAGCTTGGGCCAGGGGCTATGGAATGAGCAGTTCTTC. This sequence encodes CASSLGQGLWNEQFF.

The chain combines TRBV5-1 with TRBJ2-7; D not resolved. The germline V and J ends were trimmed by 10 bases and 2 bases, with 16 bases remaining between them. Germline values: CDR1 SGHRS, CDR2 YFSETQ. This CDR3 has 13 amino acids. The CDR3 sequence is CAAFQADPYEQYV. The CDR3, as DNA: TGCGCCGCATTCCAGGCAGACCCCTACGAGCAGTACGTC.

This clone is a singleton in its sample. This chain links TRBV30 with TRBJ2-7, with TRBD1 matching 8 bases. V gave up 2 bases and J gave up 6 bases; unmatched junction bases: 6. This CDR3 spans 13 amino acids. From germline, CDR1 is GTSNPN and CDR2 SVGIG (reference sequence). The CDR3 here is CAWSPLTGVEQYF. The CDR3, as DNA: TGTGCCTGGAGTCCCCTGACAGGGGTCGAGCAGTACTTC.

The V and J genes are TRBV6-4 and TRBJ2-1; D may be TRBD1 (5 bases). The CDR3 is made up of 15 amino acids. Per germline, CDR1 MRHNA and CDR2 SNTAGT. The germline V and J ends were trimmed by 2 bases and 0 bases, with 8 bases remaining between them. The DNA of the CDR3 is TGTGCCAGCAGTGACGGGGCCGGCTCCTACAATGAGCAGTTCTTC. Amino acids: CASSDGAGSYNEQFF.

The chain recombines TRBV14 with TRBJ1-4, with 11 bases that match TRBD1. Germline lookup yields CDR1 SGHDN and CDR2 FVKESK. J was trimmed by 3 bases and V by 3 bases; bases with no gene match: 9. The CDR3 runs to 18 residues. The CDR3 nucleotides are TGTGCCAGCAGCCATTGGCCTCCGGGACAGGGGGCTAATGAAAAACTGTTTTTT. Protein: CASSHWPPGQGANEKLFF.

The rearrangement uses TRBV19 and TRBJ1-2; 9 positions agree with TRBD1. J lost 7 bases, V lost 4 bases, and 10 bases had no gene match. CDR1 is LNHDA and CDR2 is SQIVND in the germline V gene (reference sequence). The CDR3 is 15 residues long. The CDR3 nucleotides read TGTGCCAGTAGTACCACCGGGACAGGGTCGAGTGGCTACACCTTC. This sequence encodes CASSTTGTGSSGYTF.